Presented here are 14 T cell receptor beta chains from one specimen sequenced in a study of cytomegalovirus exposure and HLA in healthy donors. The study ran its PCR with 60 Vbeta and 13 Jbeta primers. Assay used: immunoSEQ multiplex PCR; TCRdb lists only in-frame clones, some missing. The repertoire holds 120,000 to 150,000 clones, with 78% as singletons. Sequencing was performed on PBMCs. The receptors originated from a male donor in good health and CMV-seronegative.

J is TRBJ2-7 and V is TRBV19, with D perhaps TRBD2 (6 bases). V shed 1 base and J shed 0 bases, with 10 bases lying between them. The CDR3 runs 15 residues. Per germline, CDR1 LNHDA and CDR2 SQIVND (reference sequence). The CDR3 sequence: CASSIAAGFSYEQYF. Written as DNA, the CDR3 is TGTGCCAGTAGTATAGCAGCGGGCTTCTCCTACGAGCAGTACTTC.

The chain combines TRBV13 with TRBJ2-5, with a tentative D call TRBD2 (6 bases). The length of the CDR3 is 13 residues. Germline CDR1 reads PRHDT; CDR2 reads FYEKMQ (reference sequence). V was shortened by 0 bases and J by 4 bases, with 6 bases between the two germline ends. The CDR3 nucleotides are TGTGCCAGCAGCTTAGGGCGGGGAGAGACCCAGTACTTC. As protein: CASSLGRGETQYF.

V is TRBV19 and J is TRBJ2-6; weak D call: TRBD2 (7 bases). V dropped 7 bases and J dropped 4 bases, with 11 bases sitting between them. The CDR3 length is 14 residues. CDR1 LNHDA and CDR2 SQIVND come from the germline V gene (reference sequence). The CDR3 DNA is TGTGCCAGTAAGGGGGGGACCGGGGCCAACGTCCTGACTTTC. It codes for CASKGGTGANVLTF. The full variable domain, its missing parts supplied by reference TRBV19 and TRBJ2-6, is DGGITQSPKYLFRKEGQNVTLSCEQNLNHDAMYWYRQDPGQGLRLIYYSQIVNDFQKGDIAEGYSVSREKKESFPLTVTSAQKNPTAFYLCASKGGTGANVLTFGAGSRLTVL.

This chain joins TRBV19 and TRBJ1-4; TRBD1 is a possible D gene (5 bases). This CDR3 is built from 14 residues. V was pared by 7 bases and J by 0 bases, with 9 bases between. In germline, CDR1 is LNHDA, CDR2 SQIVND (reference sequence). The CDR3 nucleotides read TGTGCCAGTACCCTCAGGGCAACTAATGAAAAACTGTTTTTT. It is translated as CASTLRATNEKLFF.

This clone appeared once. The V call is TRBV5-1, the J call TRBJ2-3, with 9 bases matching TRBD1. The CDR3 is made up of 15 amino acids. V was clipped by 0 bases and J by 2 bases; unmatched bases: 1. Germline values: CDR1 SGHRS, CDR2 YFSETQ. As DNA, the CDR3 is TGCGCCAGCAGCTTGGGACAGGGGGACACAGATACGCAGTATTTT. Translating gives CASSLGQGDTDTQYF.

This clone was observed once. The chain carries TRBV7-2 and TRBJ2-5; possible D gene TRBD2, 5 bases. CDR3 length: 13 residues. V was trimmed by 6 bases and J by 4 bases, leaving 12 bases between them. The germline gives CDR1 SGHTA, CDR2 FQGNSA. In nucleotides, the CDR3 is TGTGCCAGCAGAGACTGGGAGTCAGAGACCCAGTACTTC. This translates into CASRDWESETQYF.

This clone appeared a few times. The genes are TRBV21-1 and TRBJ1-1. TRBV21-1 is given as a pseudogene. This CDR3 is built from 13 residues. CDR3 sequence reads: CASSKGRGCEAFF. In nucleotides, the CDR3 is TGTGCCAGCAGCAAAGGTAGAGGGTGTGAAGCTTTCTTT.

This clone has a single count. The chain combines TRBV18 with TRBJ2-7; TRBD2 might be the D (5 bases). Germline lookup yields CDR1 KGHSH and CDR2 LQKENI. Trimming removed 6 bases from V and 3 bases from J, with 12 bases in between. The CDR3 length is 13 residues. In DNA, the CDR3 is TGTGCCAGCTCTCCCCTCGGGAACTACGAGCAGTACTTC. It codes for CASSPLGNYEQYF.

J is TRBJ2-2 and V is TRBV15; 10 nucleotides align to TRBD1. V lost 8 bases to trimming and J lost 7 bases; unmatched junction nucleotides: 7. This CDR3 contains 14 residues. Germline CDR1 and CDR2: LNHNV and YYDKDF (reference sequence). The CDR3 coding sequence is TGTGCCACCGGGGGACAGGGGCCGGGCGGGGAGCTGTTTTTT. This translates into CATGGQGPGGELFF.

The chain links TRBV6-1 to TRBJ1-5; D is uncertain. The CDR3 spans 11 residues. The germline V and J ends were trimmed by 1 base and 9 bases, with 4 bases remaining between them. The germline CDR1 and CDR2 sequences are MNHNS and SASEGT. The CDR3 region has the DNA TGTGCCAGCAGTGAAGGGAGGCCCCAGCATTTT. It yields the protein CASSEGRPQHF.

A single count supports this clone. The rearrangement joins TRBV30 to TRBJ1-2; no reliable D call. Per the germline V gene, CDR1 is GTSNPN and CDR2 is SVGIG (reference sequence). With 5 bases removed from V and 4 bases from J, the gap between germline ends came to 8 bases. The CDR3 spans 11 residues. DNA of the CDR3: TGTGCCTGGGGTGGGCTCTATGGCTACACCTTC. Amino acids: CAWGGLYGYTF.

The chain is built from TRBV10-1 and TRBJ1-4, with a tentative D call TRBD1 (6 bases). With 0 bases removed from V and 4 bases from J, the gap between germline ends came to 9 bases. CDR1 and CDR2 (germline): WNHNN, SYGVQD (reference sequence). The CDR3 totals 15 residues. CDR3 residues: CASSESTGRNEKLFF. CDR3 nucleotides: TGCGCCAGCAGTGAGTCGACAGGCCGTAATGAAAAACTGTTTTTT.

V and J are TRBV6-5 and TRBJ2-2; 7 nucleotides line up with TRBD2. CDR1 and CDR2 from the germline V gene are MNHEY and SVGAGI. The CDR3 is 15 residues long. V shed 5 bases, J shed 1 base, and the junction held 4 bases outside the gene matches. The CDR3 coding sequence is TGTGCCAGCAGTCGACTAGCCCTGAACACCGGGGAGCTGTTTTTT. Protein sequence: CASSRLALNTGELFF.

This chain's CDR3 is CASSLERAGANVLTF. The CDR3 coding sequence is TGTGCCAGCAGCTTAGAGAGGGCCGGGGCCAACGTCCTGACTTTC. The genes are TRBV7-6 and TRBJ2-6; D might be TRBD2 (5 bases). V shed 1 base and J shed 4 bases, with 8 bases lying between them. The length of the CDR3 is 15 residues. The V gene's germline CDR1 is SGHVS and CDR2 FNYEAQ.